These 10 T cell receptor beta chains share one sample of origin, sequenced in a study of T-cell reconstitution after alpha-beta-depleted transplantation in children. For TCRbeta, the library was prepared with unique molecular identifiers. TCRdb re-called the PCR reads through MiXCR, storing one row per CDR3 protein. The data contain over 70,000 distinct CDR3 sequences, 10% to 15% of them seen just once; the ten biggest clones take up 14%. The sample here was PBMCs from the stem cell graft donor, taken from the stem cell graft. These receptors all stem from a human donor who donated a stem cell graft to a child with inherited bone marrow failure.

V is TRBV18 and J is TRBJ2-1, with TRBD2 matching over 14 bases. The ends lost 6 bases at V and 6 bases at J; junction bases unmatched: 1. This CDR3 comprises 14 residues. The germline CDR1 and CDR2 sequences are KGHSH and LQKENI. As DNA, the CDR3 is TGTGCCAGCTCCGGGACTAGCGGGAGCAATGAGCAGTTCTTC. Amino acid sequence: CASSGTSGSNEQFF.

This clonotype has at least ten counts. The V and J genes are TRBV5-1 and TRBJ2-3, with D unresolved. With 0 bases removed from V and 5 bases from J, the gap between germline ends came to 10 bases. CDR3 length: 14 amino acids. Germline-derived CDR1 and CDR2 are SGHRS and YFSETQ. In nucleotides, the CDR3 is TGCGCCAGCAGCTTGGAACATCCGGTAGATACGCAGTATTTT. Amino acids: CASSLEHPVDTQYF.

This clonotype was recorded many times. The CDR3 loop is CSAVRGNTGELFF. For the CDR3, the DNA is TGCAGTGCAGTCAGGGGGAACACCGGGGAGCTGTTTTTT. V usage is TRBV20-1 and J usage is TRBJ2-2; possible D gene TRBD1, 6 bases. The CDR3 runs 13 residues. With 6 bases removed from V and 1 base from J, the gap between germline ends came to 9 bases. CDR1 and CDR2 from the germline V gene are DFQATT and SNEGSKA (reference sequence).

This clonotype was seen many times. The chain employs TRBV7-9 and TRBJ2-2; D call uncertain. Per the germline V gene, CDR1 is SEHNR and CDR2 is FQNEAQ (reference sequence). The germline V and J ends were trimmed by 6 bases and 4 bases, with 3 bases remaining between them. This CDR3 is built from 11 residues. This CDR3 is CASRGTGELFF. In nucleotides, the CDR3 is TGTGCCAGCAGGGGCACCGGGGAGCTGTTTTTT.

This chain connects TRBV6-1 to TRBJ2-7; no clear D gene. Germline V gene data show CDR1 as MNHNS and CDR2 as SASEGT. Trimming pared 1 base from V and 1 base from J, leaving 5 bases between. The CDR3 runs to 13 residues. In DNA, the CDR3 is TGTGCCAGCAGTGAAGGGGCTTCCTACGAGCAGTACTTC. Protein product: CASSEGASYEQYF.

This clonotype was observed a handful of times. This rearrangement joins TRBV11-2 to TRBJ2-6; D not resolved. The V gene's germline CDR1 is SGHAT and CDR2 FQNNGV. The CDR3 spans 16 residues. Between the trimmed V and J ends, which lost 6 bases and 0 bases, there was a span of 12 bases. Written as DNA, the CDR3 is TGTGCCAGCAGTCAAATAGTAGTCTCTGGGGCCAACGTCCTGACTTTC. It translates to CASSQIVVSGANVLTF. Combining the CDR3 with reference TRBV11-2 and TRBJ2-6 gives the whole variable domain EAGVAQSPRYKIIEKRQSVAFWCNPISGHATLYWYQQILGQGPKLLIQFQNNGVVDDSQLPKDRFSAERLKGVDSTLKIQPAKLEDSAVYLCASSQIVVSGANVLTFGAGSRLTVL.

This clonotype was recorded many times. The V call is TRBV12-3 or TRBV12-4, the J call TRBJ2-7; 8 bases are shared with TRBD2. This CDR3 is built from 16 residues. After removal of 2 bases from V and 0 bases from J, the junction contained 6 bases not matched to a gene. CDR3: CASSLRSGGPSYEQYF. The CDR3 nucleotides read TGTGCCAGCAGTTTAAGGTCGGGAGGGCCCTCCTACGAGCAGTACTTC.

CDR3 region: CASGEGGAKTQYF. The CDR3 region has the DNA TGTGCCAGCGGAGAGGGGGGGGCGAAGACCCAGTACTTC. This chain joins TRBV6-2 or TRBV6-3 and TRBJ2-5; the D gene is possibly TRBD2 (7 bases). The CDR3 has 13 residues. Germline V gene data show CDR1 as MNHEY and CDR2 as SVGEGT. Trimming left V 8 bases short and J 6 bases short, with 16 bases between.

The chain carries TRBV20-1 and TRBJ2-1; 10 positions match TRBD2. V dropped 0 bases and J dropped 4; count of bases not matched to a gene: 9. This CDR3 is 17 amino acids long. CDR1 is DFQATT, CDR2 SNEGSKA, per germline (reference sequence). CDR3 residues: CSARDQAPSGSYNEQFF. In DNA form, the CDR3 reads TGCAGTGCTAGAGATCAAGCCCCTAGCGGGAGTTACAATGAGCAGTTCTTC.

Ten or more counts support this clonotype. The V call is TRBV4-1, the J call TRBJ2-1; TRBD2 matches at 10 bases. The length of the CDR3 is 16 residues. CDR1 is MGHRA, CDR2 YSYEKL, per germline. Trimming took 4 bases from V and 7 from J; bases not matched to a gene: 10. The CDR3 coding sequence is TGCGCCAGCAGCCCCGGGGCTAGCGGGAGTCTAAATGAGCAGTTCTTC. Translation gives CASSPGASGSLNEQFF.